This T cell receptor (beta chain) was recovered during a study of blood T cell repertoires in COVID-19. Generated by immunoSEQ multiplex PCR, the TCRdb table keeps only in-frame clones and is missing some. In the table there are about 320,000 clones, roughly 90% of which are singletons. The CDR3 has 14 residues. Germline V lookup: CDR1 LGHDT, CDR2 YNNKEL (reference sequence). Trimming took 0 bases from V and 4 from J, leaving 9 bases between them. Comment on this clone: Within the sample, other DNA sequences also encode this same CDR3.

The source is a man aged 55 to 70 who had recovered from COVID-19. The chain recombines TRBV3-1 (or the pseudogene TRBV3-2) with TRBJ1-2; a possible D gene is TRBD1 (5 bases). Specimen: PBMCs or T cells enriched from blood (not recorded which). CDR3 in DNA: TGTGCCAGCAGCCAAGATACCGGGGGCTATGGCTACACCTTC. Translating it yields CASSQDTGGYGYTF.